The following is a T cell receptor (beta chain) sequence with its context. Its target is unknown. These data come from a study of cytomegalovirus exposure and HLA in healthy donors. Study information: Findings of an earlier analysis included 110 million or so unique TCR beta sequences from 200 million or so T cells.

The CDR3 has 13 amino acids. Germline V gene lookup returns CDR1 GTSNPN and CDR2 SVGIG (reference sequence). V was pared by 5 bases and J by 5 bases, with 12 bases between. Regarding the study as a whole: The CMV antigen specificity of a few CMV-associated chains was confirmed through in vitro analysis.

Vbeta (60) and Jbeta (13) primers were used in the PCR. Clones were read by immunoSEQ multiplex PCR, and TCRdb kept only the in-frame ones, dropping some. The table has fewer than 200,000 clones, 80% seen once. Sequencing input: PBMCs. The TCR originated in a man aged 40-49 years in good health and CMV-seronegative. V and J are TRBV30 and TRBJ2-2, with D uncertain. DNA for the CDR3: TGTGCCTGGTCTCGACATCGTACCGGGGAGCTGTTTTTT. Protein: CAWSRHRTGELFF.